These 32 T cell receptor beta chains originate from one sample sequenced in a study of T cells in Graves' hyperthyroidism and ophthalmopathy. Researchers amplified the TCR beta CDR3 regions from RNA transcripts. An initial round of RT-PCR targeting the TCR CDR3 relied on the HTBI primer set. Each CDR3 protein gets one entry after TCRdb re-called the multiplex PCR reads with MiXCR. The sample gives 470,000 or so distinct CDR3 sequences, around 21% of which show up once; approximately 25% is in the top ten. What was sequenced was blood. The source of these receptors is a young man with Graves' hyperthyroidism.

This clonotype was observed a few times. The rearrangement uses TRBV29-1 and TRBJ2-5, with D possibly being TRBD1 (6 bases). Trimming removed 6 bases from V and 4 bases from J, with 15 bases in between. Germline V CDR1 and CDR2: SQVTM, ANQGSEA. This CDR3 has 13 residues. The CDR3 sequence: CSVGASRGETQYF. DNA of the CDR3: TGCAGCGTGGGGGCTAGTAGGGGAGAGACCCAGTACTTC.

Many counts were recorded for this clonotype. The chain joins TRBV5-6 to TRBJ2-5, with 8 bases aligning to TRBD1. Germline V gene sequence: CDR1 SGHDT, CDR2 YYEEEE. V lost 0 bases to trimming and J lost 4 bases; unmatched junction nucleotides: 2. This CDR3 comprises 14 residues. CDR3 amino acids: CASSLVTGGETQYF. The DNA for the CDR3 is TGTGCCAGCAGCTTGGTTACAGGGGGAGAGACCCAGTACTTC.

This clonotype showed up many times. V is TRBV9 and J is TRBJ1-1; perhaps TRBD1 as D (5 bases). Germline-derived CDR1 and CDR2 are SGDLS and YYNGEE. V was cut by 3 bases and J by 0 bases, with 12 bases left in between. This CDR3 comprises 15 residues. The CDR3 coding sequence is TGTGCCAGCAGCGCGCAGGGATCGGTGAACACTGAAGCTTTCTTT. It translates to CASSAQGSVNTEAFF.

This clonotype was observed at least ten times. The rearrangement links TRBV7-8 to TRBJ2-5, with 8 bases matching TRBD1. The CDR3 runs 17 residues. After removal of 5 bases from V and 10 bases from J, the junction contained 21 bases not matched to a gene. Germline CDR1 is SGHVS and CDR2 is FQNEAQ. CDR3 DNA sequence: TGTGCCAGCAGCCCAACGCGGGACAGGCGCGCGAGGTGGGACCAGTACTTC. It specifies CASSPTRDRRARWDQYF.

This clonotype was found many times. V usage is TRBV19 and J usage is TRBJ1-5; weak D call: TRBD1 (5 bases). V gave up 3 bases and J gave up 6 bases, with 12 bases separating them. The CDR3 extends over 14 amino acids. CDR1 and CDR2 (germline): LNHDA, SQIVND (reference sequence). CDR3 protein: CASSMGRGGQPQHF. CDR3 coding DNA: TGTGCCAGTAGTATGGGCCGGGGGGGTCAGCCCCAGCATTTT.

The sample holds many counts of this clonotype. CDR3 amino acids: CASSQDRGNQPQHF. The CDR3 nucleotides are TGTGCCAGCAGTCAGGACAGGGGGAATCAGCCCCAGCATTTT. The chain has TRBV2 and TRBJ1-5; TRBD1 agrees at 10 bases. Germline-derived CDR1 and CDR2 are SNHLY and FYNNEI. The CDR3 spans 14 residues. With 5 bases clipped from V and 4 bases from J, the junction kept 2 bases outside the gene matches.

This clonotype came up many times. The chain couples TRBV7-9 to TRBJ1-2, with TRBD1 as a possible D gene (5 bases). The CDR3 has 13 residues. CDR1 and CDR2 (germline): SEHNR, FQNEAQ (reference sequence). Deletions cut 8 bases from V and 8 bases from J, with 18 bases between. The CDR3 DNA sequence: TGTGCCAGCTCAGGAGAGGGGATATCGGGCTACACCTTC. Encoded protein: CASSGEGISGYTF.

The chain uses TRBV12-3 or TRBV12-4 and TRBJ2-7; TRBD2 is a possible D gene (6 bases). V gave up 3 bases and J gave up 5 bases, with 17 bases separating them. The CDR3 is 15 residues long. The CDR3 nucleotides read TGTGCCAGCAGTTTTGCTCGGAGGGCCCCCAACGAGCAGTACTTC. It yields the protein CASSFARRAPNEQYF.

The sample holds a few counts of this clonotype. J is TRBJ1-5 and V is TRBV4-1; D might be TRBD1 (6 bases). Germline-derived CDR1 and CDR2 are MGHRA and YSYEKL. V lost 4 bases to trimming and J lost 7 bases, with 20 bases between them. The CDR3 is 16 amino acids. CDR3 coding DNA: TGCGCCAGCAGCCGGAAGGGACACTTCAAGGGACAGCCCCAGCATTTT. This sequence encodes CASSRKGHFKGQPQHF.

This clonotype has ten or more counts. This chain connects TRBV11-2 to TRBJ2-7, with TRBD1 identical over 8 bases. Germline V gene data show CDR1 as SGHAT and CDR2 as FQNNGV. The trim removed 5 bases at V and 3 bases at J, leaving 3 bases unmatched. The CDR3 is 13 residues long. CDR3 loop: CASSGTGLYEQYF. The CDR3 coding sequence is TGTGCCAGCAGCGGGACAGGACTCTACGAGCAGTACTTC. Full variable domain (rest looked up from reference TRBV11-2 and TRBJ2-7): EAGVAQSPRYKIIEKRQSVAFWCNPISGHATLYWYQQILGQGPKLLIQFQNNGVVDDSQLPKDRFSAERLKGVDSTLKIQPAKLEDSAVYLCASSGTGLYEQYFGPGTRLTVT.

This clonotype was counted at least ten times. For the CDR3, the DNA is TGTGCCAGCAGTACGTTCGGGCCCCACTACGAGCAGTACTTC. Its protein product is CASSTFGPHYEQYF. The V and J genes are TRBV27 and TRBJ2-7; no firm D call. This CDR3 spans 14 amino acids. CDR1 is MNHEY, CDR2 SMNVEV, per germline (reference sequence). V shed 5 bases and J shed 3 bases, with 14 bases lying between them.

This clonotype was observed many times. This chain uses TRBV12-3 or TRBV12-4 with TRBJ1-1; D call uncertain. CDR3 size: 15 residues. V was clipped by 6 bases and J by 3 bases, with 17 bases between them. Here the CDR3 DNA reads TGTGCCAGCAGCTACGTCAAGCTGGGTTACACTGAAGCTTTCTTT. Amino acids: CASSYVKLGYTEAFF.

This clonotype turned up a few times. This chain's CDR3 is CASSQERWGTASGNTIYF. CDR3 nucleotide sequence: TGTGCCAGCAGCCAAGAGCGGTGGGGAACGGCGTCTGGAAACACCATATATTTT. V usage is TRBV3-1 and J usage is TRBJ1-3, with D unclear. The CDR3 loop spans 18 amino acids. Germline values: CDR1 LGHDT, CDR2 YNNKEL (reference sequence). Trimming stripped 0 bases from V and 1 base from J, with 16 bases between.

This clonotype has ten or more counts. The J gene is TRBJ1-1, the V gene TRBV5-1; the D gene is possibly TRBD1 (6 bases). The germline V gene encodes CDR1 SGHRS and CDR2 YFSETQ. The ends were cut back, 6 bases at V and 0 bases at J, with 18 bases in the middle. This CDR3 comprises 16 residues. Written as DNA, the CDR3 is TGCGCCAGCACCTCCTTGGATTGGGACATGAACACTGAAGCTTTCTTT. Protein: CASTSLDWDMNTEAFF.

The rearrangement uses TRBV6-1 and TRBJ2-7, with D possibly being TRBD1 or TRBD2 (5 bases each). Germline V gene sequence: CDR1 MNHNS, CDR2 SASEGT. Trimming shortened V by 4 bases and J by 2 bases, and 21 bases separated the two germline ends. The CDR3 covers 17 residues. The CDR3 loop reads CASSAGMGTPKAYEQYF. CDR3 bases: TGTGCCAGCAGTGCAGGCATGGGGACCCCCAAGGCCTACGAGCAGTACTTC.

The chain uses TRBV19 and TRBJ2-3, with a weak D call TRBD1 (5 bases). V was cut by 7 bases and J by 6 bases, with 17 bases left in between. The CDR3 extends over 14 amino acids. Germline CDR1 reads LNHDA; CDR2 reads SQIVND (reference sequence). This CDR3 is CASTKTVNTDTQYF. In DNA form, the CDR3 reads TGTGCCAGTACAAAGACAGTGAACACGGATACGCAGTATTTT. The full variable domain, in which reference TRBV19 and TRBJ2-3 provide the parts outside the CDR3, is DGGITQSPKYLFRKEGQNVTLSCEQNLNHDAMYWYRQDPGQGLRLIYYSQIVNDFQKGDIAEGYSVSREKKESFPLTVTSAQKNPTAFYLCASTKTVNTDTQYFGPGTRLTVL.

This clonotype occurred many times. The chain couples TRBV28 to TRBJ2-2; 8 bases align to TRBD1. Germline CDR1 reads MDHEN; CDR2 reads SYDVKM. J was trimmed by 1 base and V by 2 bases; bases with no gene match: 6. The CDR3 extends over 17 amino acids. CDR3 DNA: TGTGCCAGCAGTTTAACCCCAGGGACAGGGAACACCGGGGAGCTGTTTTTT. Translation: CASSLTPGTGNTGELFF.

V gene TRBV18 combines with J gene TRBJ1-1; weak D call: TRBD1 (6 bases). Between the trimmed V and J ends, which lost 3 bases and 6 bases, there was a span of 20 bases. The CDR3 loop spans 16 amino acids. The germline CDR1 and CDR2 sequences are KGHSH and LQKENI. The CDR3 spells CASSPAYLGGTAEAFF. The CDR3 DNA is TGTGCCAGCTCACCCGCGTACCTAGGGGGGACCGCTGAAGCTTTCTTT.

This clonotype was recorded at least ten times. The chain is built from TRBV2 and TRBJ1-1; D uncertain. V lost 7 bases and J 4 bases, leaving 16 bases between the germline ends. This CDR3 comprises 14 residues. CDR1 and CDR2 (germline): SNHLY, FYNNEI. CDR3 residues: CASTRRFGRTEAFF. The CDR3 nucleotides are TGTGCCAGCACGAGAAGGTTCGGGCGCACTGAAGCTTTCTTT.

The chain couples TRBV19 to TRBJ1-5; tentative D call: TRBD1 (5 bases). The CDR3 has 13 amino acids. Germline V gene lookup returns CDR1 LNHDA and CDR2 SQIVND (reference sequence). Between the trimmed V and J ends, which lost 0 bases and 5 bases, there was a span of 5 bases. For the CDR3, the DNA is TGTGCCAGTAGTATAGAGACAGATCAGCCCCAGCATTTT. Encoded protein: CASSIETDQPQHF.

This clonotype has more than one count but fewer than ten. Since no conserved phenylalanine or tryptophan closes the CDR3, a read error is the likely cause. The genes are TRBV12-5 and TRBJ1-1; D unclear. The CDR3 spans 13 residues. The germline V gene encodes CDR1 LGHNT and CDR2 FRNRAP. V lost 5 bases and J 3 bases, leaving 10 bases between the germline ends. This chain's CDR3 is CASGLEGYTEAFL. In nucleotides, the CDR3 is TGTGCTAGTGGTCTGGAAGGGTACACTGAAGCTTTCCTT.

V gene TRBV4-2 combines with J gene TRBJ2-7; D call uncertain. Germline CDR1 reads LGHNA; CDR2 reads YNFKEQ. The V end lost 1 base, the J end lost 0 bases, and 7 bases lay between the germline ends. This CDR3 has 14 residues. The CDR3 reads CASSQAAASYEQYF. The CDR3 nucleotides read TGTGCCAGCAGCCAAGCTGCAGCCTCCTACGAGCAGTACTTC.

For this clonotype: One end of the junction varies from germline; a read error may be responsible. V usage is TRBV30 and J usage is TRBJ2-5, with 8 bases matching TRBD2. The CDR3 loop spans 14 amino acids. Germline-derived CDR1 and CDR2 are GTSNPN and SVGIG (reference sequence). CDR3 in DNA: TGCGCCTGGAACCAGGGACTAGTAATCGAGACCCAGTACTTC. This codes for CAWNQGLVIETQYF.

This chain connects TRBV2 to TRBJ1-1, with no clear D. CDR1 and CDR2 (germline): SNHLY, FYNNEI. The CDR3 extends over 15 amino acids. Trimming took off 7 bases at V and 0 bases at J, with 15 bases between the two ends. The CDR3 loop reads CASNLLGSLNTEAFF. The CDR3 DNA reads as TGTGCCAGCAACCTCTTAGGATCCTTGAACACTGAAGCTTTCTTT.

The table lists this clonotype with many counts. The V gene is TRBV10-3, the J gene TRBJ1-1, with a tentative D call TRBD1 (6 bases). Germline CDR1 ENHRY, CDR2 SYGVKD. The V and J ends lost 6 bases and 2 bases respectively, with 10 bases between them. This CDR3 spans 13 amino acids. The DNA for the CDR3 is TGTGCCATCAGAGGACAGATCAACACTGAAGCTTTCTTT. Its protein product is CAIRGQINTEAFF.

The V call is TRBV20-1, the J call TRBJ2-7; D possibly corresponds to TRBD1 (5 bases). Germline loops: CDR1 DFQATT, CDR2 SNEGSKA (reference sequence). The CDR3 has 11 amino acids. Trimming left V 7 bases short and J 3 bases short, with 10 bases between. The CDR3 here is CSVSQGYEQYF. CDR3 bases: TGCAGTGTTTCTCAGGGCTACGAGCAGTACTTC.

In this sample, this clonotype turned up once. This chain joins TRBV12-3 or TRBV12-4 and TRBJ1-1; maybe TRBD1 (5 bases). V was pared by 6 bases and J by 10 bases, with 15 bases between. There are 12 residues in the CDR3. This CDR3 reads CASSFRREGAFF. CDR3 DNA: TGTGCCAGCAGCTTTCGCAGGGAAGGAGCTTTCTTT.

The gene calls are TRBV5-1 and TRBJ2-5; D assignment may be TRBD1 or TRBD2 (5 bases each). The CDR3 totals 12 residues. Trimming took off 7 bases at V and 2 bases at J, with 9 bases between the two ends. Germline V gene lookup returns CDR1 SGHRS and CDR2 YFSETQ. Here the CDR3 reads CASGDQQETQYF. CDR3 DNA: TGCGCCAGCGGGGACCAGCAAGAGACCCAGTACTTC.

In its sample, this clonotype was seen many times. The chain uses TRBV12-3 or TRBV12-4 and TRBJ1-5, with a possible D match to TRBD1 (5 bases). This CDR3 has 15 residues. Trimming cost V 4 bases and J 1 base, with 11 bases left between them. CDR3 nucleotides: TGTGCCAGCAGTTCAGGTTGGGGGAGCAATCAGCCCCAGCATTTT. Translation: CASSSGWGSNQPQHF.

This clonotype was counted ten times or more. The chain employs TRBV19 and TRBJ1-5, with TRBD1 as a possible D gene (5 bases). CDR3 length: 14 amino acids. Germline-derived CDR1 and CDR2 are LNHDA and SQIVND (reference sequence). Trimming removed 7 bases at V and 1 base at J, with 11 bases between. CDR3 region: CASNAGWSNQPQHF. In DNA form, the CDR3 reads TGTGCCAGTAATGCAGGGTGGAGCAATCAGCCCCAGCATTTT.

This clonotype was seen more than once but under ten times. The chain carries TRBV5-8 and TRBJ1-2; D unclear. Germline CDR1 SGHTS, CDR2 YDEGEE. This CDR3 comprises 14 residues. The V end lost 0 bases, the J end lost 7 bases, and 13 bases lay between the germline ends. CDR3 coding DNA: TGTGCCAGCAGCTTGGGGGCCACTAAACGTGGCTACACCTTC. This sequence encodes CASSLGATKRGYTF. The full variable domain, rest sourced from reference TRBV5-8 and TRBJ1-2, is EAGVTQSPTHLIKTRGQQATLRCSPISGHTSVYWYQQALGLGLQFLLWYDEGEERNRGNFPPRFSGRQFPNYSSELNVNALELEDSALYLCASSLGATKRGYTFGSGTRLTVV.

The sample holds many counts of this clonotype. This chain joins TRBV20-1 and TRBJ1-1; tentative D call: TRBD1 (5 bases). CDR3 length: 12 amino acids. Trimming removed 8 bases from V and 4 bases from J, with 14 bases in between. Germline values: CDR1 DFQATT, CDR2 SNEGSKA (reference sequence). DNA for the CDR3: TGCAGTATTACAGGCAGAGGCACTGAAGCTTTCTTT. Translating gives CSITGRGTEAFF.